Listed here are 2 T cell receptor beta chains from one sample, sequenced in a study of PD-1 blockade in classical Hodgkin lymphoma (dated by TCRdb to the early 2020s). The sample's time point label is to be understood as: cycle 2 day 1 (C2D1) of nivolumab. All trial patients had relapsed after autologous stem cell transplantation, with cohorts A, B and C differing in prior brentuximab vedotin exposure. The library was produced with the immunoSEQ multiplex PCR assay. TCRdb took this table from immuneACCESS and kept in-frame rearrangements with V and J called. Such tables lack part of the clones; where checked against another copy, unresolved V genes explain under half of the gap, and the rest is unexplained. Here the sample has 25,000 to 30,000 clones; 71% occur a single time. The ten largest make up about 3.3% of the sample. The source was peripheral blood mononuclear cells (PBMCs), collected before the second cycle of nivolumab. Source of these receptors: a human donor with classical Hodgkin lymphoma.

This clone is medium-sized. The chain links TRBV19 to TRBJ1-2, with D possibly matching TRBD1 (6 bases). The CDR3 sequence is 15 residues long. Trimming pared 5 bases from V and 4 bases from J, leaving 17 bases between. Germline V gene sequence: CDR1 LNHDA, CDR2 SQIVND (reference sequence). The CDR3 coding sequence is TGTGCCAGTAGTCATACAGGGCCAAGGACCTATGGCTACACCTTC. It specifies CASSHTGPRTYGYTF.

The J gene is TRBJ2-7, the V gene TRBV5-4; D possibly uses TRBD1 or TRBD2 (5 bases each). The V end lost 0 bases, the J end lost 5 bases, and 12 bases lay between the germline ends. CDR1 SGHNT and CDR2 YYREEE come from the germline V gene (reference sequence). The CDR3 is 14 residues long. The CDR3 DNA sequence: TGTGCCAGCAGCTTGGTTGGGGGTTACCACGAGCAGTACTTC. Translation: CASSLVGGYHEQYF.